These T cell receptor beta chains were read from a single sample in a study of beta chain features in type 1 diabetes. Sequencing was performed with immunoSEQ multiplex PCR; in TCRdb, only in-frame clones are kept and a portion is missing. The sample includes roughly 400,000 clones, approximately 14% of them seen just once. Sequenced sample: naive CD4+ T cells from blood. The receptor set was obtained from a man aged 25 to 40 in good health. The CDR3 runs from the conserved cysteine through the conserved F or W. The D gene is left open where the match is weak. Clone size is not always given. Where it is, it says once, few, many or a class for expanded clones.

D	J	size	V	DNA	CDR3
TRBD2	TRBJ2-1	few	TRBV7-6	TGTGCCAGCAGCTTTAACATACTAGCGGGAGGGTACAATGAGCAGTTCTTC	CASSFNILAGGYNEQFF
-	TRBJ2-1	-	TRBV5-1	TGCGCCAGCAGCTTGGCGGGGATGAGCGCTGAGCAGTTCTTC	CASSLAGMSAEQFF
-	TRBJ2-1	few	TRBV18	TGTGCCAGCTCACCGGCCGGCGAGTTTAATGAGCAGTTCTTC	CASSPAGEFNEQFF
-	TRBJ2-7	few	TRBV4-3	TGCGCCAGCAGCCAAGTTGGCTGGGGGACGGGCGAGCAGTACTTC	CASSQVGWGTGEQYF
TRBD2	TRBJ2-3	-	TRBV5-4	TGTGCCAGCAACCCGACTAGCGGACTCACAGATACGCAGTATTTT	CASNPTSGLTDTQYF
TRBD2	TRBJ2-3	-	TRBV7-3	TGTGCCAGCAGCTTAACTACTAGCGGGAGAATGGATACGCAGTATTTT	CASSLTTSGRMDTQYF
-	TRBJ2-3	-	TRBV9	TGTGCCAGCAGCGAGGACTCTGTTTCCCATCAAGATACGCAGTATTTT	CASSEDSVSHQDTQYF
TRBD1	TRBJ2-3	-	TRBV10-3	TGTGCCATCAGTGAGCCAACGGGACAGGGAAAAGATACGCAGTATTTT	CAISEPTGQGKDTQYF
TRBD2	TRBJ2-3	-	TRBV25-1	TGTGCCAGCAGTGACCTAGCGGTGAGCACAGATACGCAGTATTTT	CASSDLAVSTDTQYF
-	TRBJ2-7	-	TRBV7-2	TGTGCCAGCAGCTTAGTAAATACCTACGAGCAGTACTTC	CASSLVNTYEQYF
-	TRBJ2-5	few	TRBV20-1	TGCAGTGCCCGGGGGGAGACCCAGTACTTC	CSARGETQYF